These T cell receptor beta chains were read from a single sample in a study of T cells in Graves' hyperthyroidism and ophthalmopathy. TCRdb reanalysed the multiplex PCR reads using MiXCR and keeps one entry per CDR3 protein. The top ten clones hold under 30% of a sample with 20,000 or so distinct CDR3 sequences, approximately 54% of them seen once. Material for sequencing was blood. The receptor source for this set is a woman aged 35 to 49 with Graves' hyperthyroidism that later progressed to Graves' ophthalmopathy. CDR3s include the opening cysteine and the closing phenylalanine or tryptophan. Each record gives: J gene, clone size, D gene, CDR3 length, V gene, CDR3 protein, CDR3 DNA. The D gene is left open where the match is weak. Rows give clone size only sometimes, using once, few, many, or a class for an expanded clone.

>TRBJ2-1|.|.|11|TRBV28
CASSLRDSKFF
TGTGCCAGCAGTCTCCGGGACTCGAAGTTCTTC
>TRBJ2-7|.|.|12|TRBV10-2
CASSVRDTEQYF
TGCGCCAGCAGTGTGAGGGACACCGAGCAGTACTTC
>TRBJ2-5|.|.|13|TRBV9
CASSVGAGETQYF
TGTGCCAGCAGCGTCGGGGCCGGGGAGACCCAGTACTTC
>TRBJ1-6|.|TRBD1|16|TRBV6-6
CASSDMLGQDNSPLHF
TGTGCCAGCAGTGACATGCTAGGACAGGATAATTCACCCCTCCACTTT
>TRBJ2-1|medium-sized|.|14|TRBV7-9
CASSLAGSYNEQFF
TGTGCCAGCAGCTTAGCCGGGAGCTACAATGAGCAGTTCTTC
>TRBJ2-5|.|.|14|TRBV20-1
CSAPLSTRLETQYF
TGCAGTGCTCCACTCTCGACACGGTTGGAGACCCAGTACTTC
>TRBJ1-6|.|.|14|TRBV5-6
CASSLRQGSSPLHF
TGTGCCAGCAGCTTGAGGCAGGGATCATCACCCCTCCACTTT
>TRBJ2-5|.|.|13|TRBV4-2
CASSLQGRETQYF
TGTGCCAGCAGCTTACAGGGTCGGGAGACCCAGTACTTC
>TRBJ2-4|many|.|16|TRBV14
CASSQGLLLAKNIQYF
TGTGCCAGCAGCCAAGGTCTTTTATTAGCCAAAAACATTCAGTACTTC
>TRBJ1-2|many|TRBD1|15|TRBV6-6
CASRPTGTGGYGYTF
TGTGCCAGCAGACCGACCGGGACAGGCGGCTATGGCTACACCTTC
>TRBJ1-1|.|.|11|TRBV7-9
CASSLSTEAFF
TGTGCCAGCAGCTTATCTACTGAAGCTTTCTTT
>TRBJ2-7|medium-sized|TRBD2|15|TRBV7-6
CASSRGLADRYEQYF
TGTGCCAGCAGCAGAGGACTAGCGGATAGATACGAGCAGTACTTC
>TRBJ1-3|medium-sized|TRBD1|15|TRBV9
CASSVGQGDGNTIYF
TGTGCCAGCAGCGTAGGGCAGGGGGACGGAAACACCATATATTTT
>TRBJ2-5|.|TRBD2|18|TRBV2
CASSRGGERWPYQETQYF
TGTGCCAGCAGTCGCGGGGGGGAGCGCTGGCCGTACCAAGAGACCCAGTACTTC
>TRBJ2-7|.|TRBD1|13|TRBV14
CASRLGQGWEQYF
TGTGCCAGCAGACTGGGACAGGGGTGGGAGCAGTACTTC
>TRBJ2-3|many|.|15|TRBV5-1
CASSPGGSLEATQYF
TGCGCCAGCAGCCCAGGCGGGTCCCTAGAGGCTACGCAGTATTTT
>TRBJ2-5|.|.|13|TRBV7-9
CASSPNREETQYF
TGTGCCAGCAGCCCAAACAGGGAAGAGACCCAGTACTTC
>TRBJ2-7|.|TRBD2|14|TRBV20-1
CSALPGTSGYEQYF
TGCAGTGCCCTCCCCGGGACTAGCGGCTACGAGCAGTACTTC
>TRBJ2-7|.|TRBD1|14|TRBV9
CTSSVDREFDEQYF
TGTACCAGCAGCGTAGACAGGGAATTTGACGAGCAGTACTTC
>TRBJ2-3|medium-sized|TRBD2|16|TRBV2
CASSARTSGPTDTQYF
TGTGCCAGCAGTGCCCGGACTAGCGGACCCACAGATACGCAGTATTTT
>TRBJ1-2|.|.|12|TRBV5-1
CASSLMGEGYTF
TGCGCCAGCAGCTTGATGGGGGAGGGCTACACCTTC
>TRBJ1-6|.|TRBD1|14|TRBV7-8
CASSRQQGDSPLHF
TGTGCCAGCAGCCGCCAACAGGGGGATTCACCCCTCCACTTT
>TRBJ2-7|once|TRBD2|17|TRBV15
CATSRARWTSGRREQYF
TGTGCCACCAGCAGAGCCCGCTGGACTAGCGGGAGGCGCGAGCAGTACTTC
>TRBJ2-2|many|.|16|TRBV5-6
CASSLNGGLNTGELFF
TGTGCCAGCAGCTTGAATGGGGGGCTTAACACCGGGGAGCTGTTTTTT
>TRBJ2-3|.|TRBD2|19|TRBV20-1
CSARGGRTSGREGTDTQYF
TGCAGTGCTAGGGGGGGTAGGACTAGCGGGAGGGAGGGCACGGATACGCAGTATTTT
>TRBJ2-3|.|TRBD1|15|TRBV7-3
CASSQDGTVTDTQYF
TGTGCCAGCAGCCAAGATGGGACAGTCACAGATACGCAGTATTTT
>TRBJ2-3|.|TRBD2|16|TRBV24-1
CATSELTSGRSDTQYF
TGTGCCACCAGTGAGTTGACTAGCGGGAGATCAGATACGCAGTATTTT
>TRBJ2-7|.|TRBD2|14|TRBV20-1
CSAGNLAGGNEQYF
TGCAGTGCTGGCAACCTAGCGGGAGGCAACGAGCAGTACTTC
>TRBJ2-7|.|.|14|TRBV20-1
CSARDFQAGYEQYF
TGCAGTGCTAGAGACTTCCAGGCAGGCTACGAGCAGTACTTC
>TRBJ2-7|few|.|12|TRBV7-8
CASSLTSYEQYF
TGTGCCAGCAGCTTGACCTCCTACGAGCAGTACTTC
>TRBJ2-3|few|TRBD2|14|TRBV20-1
CSAIRGSGSYTQYF
TGCAGTGCCATCCGGGGTAGCGGGAGTTATACGCAGTATTTT
>TRBJ1-1|many|.|14|TRBV27
CASSSLGGATEAFF
TGTGCCAGCAGCAGTTTGGGCGGGGCGACTGAAGCTTTCTTT
>TRBJ2-5|many|TRBD2|17|TRBV11-3
CASSLGRGLAGEETQYF
TGTGCCAGCAGCTTAGGCCGGGGACTAGCGGGTGAAGAGACCCAGTACTTC
>TRBJ2-5|.|.|15|TRBV9
CASSVGGAAGGTQYF
TGTGCCAGCAGCGTAGGTGGGGCCGCTGGCGGGACCCAGTACTTC
>TRBJ2-1|.|.|15|TRBV5-1
CASSPSGTAYNEQFF
TGCGCCAGCAGCCCATCCGGGACCGCCTACAATGAGCAGTTCTTC
>TRBJ1-2|.|.|16|TRBV7-2
CASSLTPVRGSHGYTF
TGTGCCAGCAGCCTAACCCCGGTCCGGGGGAGCCATGGCTACACCTTC
>TRBJ1-1|.|.|13|TRBV7-9
CASSRGAGTEAFF
TGTGCCAGCAGCAGAGGGGCAGGGACTGAAGCTTTCTTT
>TRBJ2-2|.|TRBD1|15|TRBV6-5
CASSPTGDNTGELFF
TGTGCCAGCAGCCCTACAGGGGATAACACAGGGGAGCTGTTCTTT
>TRBJ2-7|medium-sized|.|12|TRBV24-1
CATSLGNGEQYF
TGTGCCACCAGTCTCGGAAACGGCGAGCAGTACTTC
>TRBJ1-5|medium-sized|TRBD1|16|TRBV29-1
CSAISGTGGGNQPQHF
TGCAGCGCAATCTCCGGGACAGGGGGAGGAAATCAGCCCCAGCATTTT
>TRBJ1-5|many|.|13|TRBV5-6
CASSGGANQPQHF
TGTGCCAGCAGCGGGGGGGCAAATCAGCCCCAGCATTTT
>TRBJ2-5|.|.|15|TRBV20-1
CSARDTQGFQETQYF
TGCAGTGCTAGAGACACACAGGGTTTCCAAGAGACCCAGTACTTC
>TRBJ2-3|.|TRBD1|15|TRBV2
CASRIGTGVSDTQYF
TGTGCCAGCAGAATAGGGACAGGGGTTTCAGATACGCAGTATTTT
>TRBJ2-1|many|TRBD2|15|TRBV6-5
CASLPSGGMYNEQFF
TGTGCCAGCCTACCTAGCGGGGGGATGTACAATGAGCAGTTCTTC
>TRBJ1-4|many|.|14|TRBV6-1
CASSDSRGVEKLFF
TGTGCCAGCAGTGATTCCAGGGGCGTGGAGAAACTGTTTTTT
>TRBJ1-2|.|.|11|TRBV24-1
CATGNPLGYTF
TGTGCCACCGGTAACCCTCTTGGCTACACCTTC
>TRBJ2-1|.|TRBD2|14|TRBV7-3
CASTESGTYNEQFF
TGTGCCAGCACCGAAAGCGGGACCTACAATGAGCAGTTCTTC
>TRBJ2-7|.|.|13|TRBV20-1
CSAQTHIYGEQYF
TGCAGTGCCCAAACCCATATATATGGCGAGCAGTACTTC
>TRBJ2-5|.|TRBD2|16|TRBV6-5
CASSYQGLAGFETQYF
TGTGCCAGCAGTTACCAAGGACTAGCGGGATTTGAGACCCAGTACTTC
>TRBJ2-1|many|.|14|TRBV5-1
CASSLNDPYNEQFF
TGCGCCAGCAGCTTGAATGACCCCTACAATGAGCAGTTCTTC
>TRBJ2-3|.|.|17|TRBV7-6
CASSSLSKGVGTDTQYF
TGTGCCAGCAGCTCCCTATCGAAGGGGGTCGGGACAGATACGCAGTATTTT
>TRBJ2-1|few|.|14|TRBV5-4
CATGRSSSYNEQFF
TGTGCCACCGGACGGTCATCGTCCTACAATGAGCAGTTCTTC